The rows below give T cell receptor beta chains drawn from one sample of a study of beta chain features in type 1 diabetes. This table comes from immunoSEQ multiplex PCR, and its TCRdb copy is limited to in-frame clones, with some not included. Of around 160,000 clones listed, about 44% are singletons. Sequenced material: Tregs from blood. The receptor source for this set is a man between 18 and 29 years old in good health. CDR3s include the opening cysteine and the closing phenylalanine or tryptophan. D genes are given only for firm matches. Size values are once, few and many counts, or a class for expanded clones, and some rows have none.

j_gene: TRBJ2-1
abundance: .
v_gene: TRBV30
d_gene: TRBD1
CDR3aa: CAWTYNRGQQFF
CDR3nt: TGTGCCTGGACTTATAACAGGGGGCAGCAGTTCTTC

j_gene: TRBJ1-5
abundance: .
v_gene: TRBV28
d_gene: TRBD1
CDR3aa: CASTATGGNQPQHF
CDR3nt: TGTGCCAGCACCGCGACAGGGGGGAATCAGCCCCAGCATTTT

j_gene: TRBJ1-3
abundance: .
v_gene: TRBV5-4
d_gene: .
CDR3aa: CASSLAGLGGNTIYF
CDR3nt: TGTGCCAGCAGCTTGGCCGGGTTAGGAGGAAACACCATATATTTT

j_gene: TRBJ2-1
abundance: .
v_gene: TRBV28
d_gene: TRBD1
CDR3aa: CASSPWDSQNEQFF
CDR3nt: TGTGCCAGCAGTCCCTGGGACAGTCAGAATGAGCAGTTCTTC

j_gene: TRBJ2-1
abundance: few
v_gene: TRBV7-9
d_gene: .
CDR3aa: CASSFADGRQKQFF
CDR3nt: TGTGCCAGCAGCTTTGCCGACGGGAGACAGAAGCAGTTCTTC

j_gene: TRBJ2-3
abundance: .
v_gene: TRBV5-6
d_gene: TRBD2
CDR3aa: CASSYGLAGDDTQYF
CDR3nt: TGTGCCAGCAGCTACGGACTAGCGGGGGACGATACGCAGTATTTT

j_gene: TRBJ2-5
abundance: .
v_gene: TRBV7-2
d_gene: TRBD2
CDR3aa: CASSPDPPGGETQYF
CDR3nt: TGTGCCAGCAGCCCCGACCCCCCCGGGGGGGAGACCCAGTACTTC

j_gene: TRBJ2-7
abundance: .
v_gene: TRBV6-1
d_gene: .
CDR3aa: CASSGSYEQYF
CDR3nt: TGTGCCAGCTCGGGCTCCTACGAGCAGTACTTC

j_gene: TRBJ1-3
abundance: once
v_gene: TRBV28
d_gene: .
CDR3aa: CASGSGAMGNTIYF
CDR3nt: TGTGCCAGCGGGTCAGGCGCGATGGGAAACACCATATATTTT

j_gene: TRBJ2-5
abundance: .
v_gene: TRBV28
d_gene: TRBD2
CDR3aa: CASSGTSGRETQYF
CDR3nt: TGTGCCAGCAGCGGGACTAGCGGCCGGGAGACCCAGTACTTC

j_gene: TRBJ2-7
abundance: few
v_gene: TRBV6-6
d_gene: .
CDR3aa: CASRRAQISYEQYF
CDR3nt: TGTGCCAGCAGGAGGGCTCAGATCTCCTACGAGCAGTACTTC

j_gene: TRBJ2-3
abundance: .
v_gene: TRBV9
d_gene: TRBD1
CDR3aa: CASSGRGTGIPDTQYF
CDR3nt: TGTGCCAGCAGTGGACGGGGGACAGGGATCCCAGATACGCAGTATTTT

j_gene: TRBJ2-1
abundance: .
v_gene: TRBV7-3
d_gene: .
CDR3aa: CASSLGGLNEQFF
CDR3nt: TGTGCCAGCAGCCTAGGGGGTCTCAATGAGCAGTTCTTC

j_gene: TRBJ1-5
abundance: .
v_gene: TRBV6-6
d_gene: .
CDR3aa: CASSYSSRGDQPQHF
CDR3nt: TGTGCCAGCAGTTACTCGAGCAGGGGTGATCAGCCCCAGCATTTT

j_gene: TRBJ2-7
abundance: .
v_gene: TRBV18
d_gene: TRBD1
CDR3aa: CASSPFSGTVHYEQYF
CDR3nt: TGTGCCAGCTCACCATTCTCGGGGACAGTCCACTACGAGCAGTACTTC

j_gene: TRBJ2-1
abundance: .
v_gene: TRBV14
d_gene: .
CDR3aa: CASSQSLINEQFF
CDR3nt: TGTGCCAGCAGCCAGAGCCTTATTAATGAGCAGTTCTTC

j_gene: TRBJ2-1
abundance: few
v_gene: TRBV7-2
d_gene: .
CDR3aa: CASSSRTAATYNEQFF
CDR3nt: TGTGCCAGCAGCTCCCGAACCGCGGCGACCTACAATGAGCAGTTCTTC

j_gene: TRBJ2-7
abundance: .
v_gene: TRBV7-3
d_gene: TRBD1
CDR3aa: CASSLSGQGYEQYF
CDR3nt: TGTGCCAGCAGCTTAAGTGGACAGGGTTACGAGCAGTACTTC

j_gene: TRBJ2-7
abundance: few
v_gene: TRBV7-9
d_gene: .
CDR3aa: CASSLARGFTYEQYF
CDR3nt: TGTGCCAGCAGCTTAGCAAGGGGCTTCACCTACGAGCAGTACTTC

j_gene: TRBJ2-5
abundance: .
v_gene: TRBV11-2
d_gene: TRBD2
CDR3aa: CASTATSGRALETQYF
CDR3nt: TGTGCCAGCACCGCGACTAGCGGGAGGGCCCTTGAGACCCAGTACTTC

j_gene: TRBJ2-3
abundance: few
v_gene: TRBV7-2
d_gene: .
CDR3aa: CASSLGGGLTDTQYF
CDR3nt: TGTGCCAGCAGCTTAGGGGGGGGGCTCACAGATACGCAGTATTTT

j_gene: TRBJ2-2
abundance: .
v_gene: TRBV29-1
d_gene: TRBD1
CDR3aa: CSVKQGAGTGELFF
CDR3nt: TGCAGCGTAAAACAGGGGGCGGGCACCGGGGAGCTGTTTTTT

j_gene: TRBJ2-1
abundance: .
v_gene: TRBV5-1
d_gene: TRBD1
CDR3aa: CASSPGQGSYNEQFF
CDR3nt: TGCGCCAGCAGCCCTGGACAGGGCTCCTACAATGAGCAGTTCTTC

j_gene: TRBJ2-1
abundance: .
v_gene: TRBV6-1
d_gene: TRBD2
CDR3aa: CASSEYGGMVWFF
CDR3nt: TGTGCCAGCAGTGAATACGGGGGGATGGTGTGGTTCTTC

j_gene: TRBJ1-2
abundance: .
v_gene: TRBV10-3
d_gene: .
CDR3aa: CAISESTPGIPGQGYTF
CDR3nt: TGTGCCATCAGTGAGTCGACTCCTGGGATCCCAGGGCAGGGCTACACCTTC

j_gene: TRBJ1-5
abundance: .
v_gene: TRBV30
d_gene: TRBD1
CDR3aa: CAPRPWTGGAFGQPQHF
CDR3nt: TGTGCCCCCCGCCCCTGGACAGGTGGGGCCTTCGGGCAGCCCCAGCATTTT

j_gene: TRBJ1-2
abundance: .
v_gene: TRBV2
d_gene: .
CDR3aa: CASSKGDRPNGYTF
CDR3nt: TGTGCCAGCAGTAAAGGCGACAGACCCAATGGCTACACCTTC

j_gene: TRBJ1-1
abundance: once
v_gene: TRBV11-1
d_gene: .
CDR3aa: CASINRDQSEAFF
CDR3nt: TGTGCCAGCATCAACAGGGATCAGTCGGAAGCTTTCTTT

j_gene: TRBJ1-2
abundance: .
v_gene: TRBV29-1
d_gene: .
CDR3aa: CSVRVNYGYTF
CDR3nt: TGCAGCGTAAGAGTGAACTATGGCTACACCTTC